The T cell receptor (beta chain) described here comes from a study of vaccination and CD4 T cells after COVID-19. Comments on this clonotype: Its antigen is undetermined.

Sample treatment: approximately 9-day PBMC culture with coronavirus spike peptide pools or control peptides (ViraFEST assay). ViraFEST relied on peptide pools to expand antigen-specific T cells; the TCRs were sequenced afterward. Roughly 2.1 million PBMCs went into each well for culture with roughly 10 IU/ml IL-2 and about 10 ug/ml peptide pools. The Oncomine TCR Beta short-read assay generated sequence data from the DNA of cultured CD4+ T cells. DNA came from CD4+ T cells after culture. One entry per CDR3 protein results from TCRdb running MiXCR on the PCR reads. The table has about 21,000 distinct CDR3 sequences, about 39% seen once. CDR1 and CDR2 from the germline V gene are SGHNT and YYREEE (reference sequence). The V segment lost 5 bases and the J segment 4 bases; nucleotides outside the gene matches: 11. The CDR3 totals 15 residues.

The TCR was taken from a human donor who had recovered from COVID-19. This chain uses TRBV5-4 with TRBJ1-2, with 7 bases identical to TRBD1. The sample in question was CD4+ T cells from blood, cultured in vitro, obtained before SARS-CoV-2 vaccination. The CDR3 DNA is TGTGCCAGCAGATTATCCGGGACAGAACCCTATGGCTACACCTTC. Protein product: CASRLSGTEPYGYTF.